This T cell receptor beta chain originates from a study of T cells after posttransplantation cyclophosphamide. Findings and caveats of the study: Recipient CMV seropositivity and CMV reactivation strongly tracked TRB clonality. Tissue-infiltrating T cells from skin or gut overlapped little with blood T cells.

The germline V gene encodes CDR1 DFQATT and CDR2 SNEGSKA (reference sequence). The CDR3 is made up of 10 amino acids. Between the trimmed V and J ends, which lost 6 bases and 5 bases, there was a span of 5 bases. Treatment was busulfan-fludarabine conditioning, a marrow graft, and cyclophosphamide on days +3 and +4. This clone was found many times. The target antigen is unknown. The data were produced by immunoSEQ multiplex PCR, yet TCRdb's version contains in-frame clones alone and is incomplete. Recorded here are about 2,700 clones, none singletons. Sample: PBMCs, taken 32 days after allogeneic stem cell transplant with posttransplant cyclophosphamide. The sequence was obtained from a female patient aged 50-65 years who received an allogeneic stem cell transplant from a related donor, was CMV-positive, and had no GVHD. The T cells may come from the graft donor. This chain uses TRBV20-1 with TRBJ2-1, with D hard to call. CDR3 region: CSAIDNEQFF. CDR3 coding DNA: TGCAGTGCCATAGACAATGAGCAGTTCTTC.